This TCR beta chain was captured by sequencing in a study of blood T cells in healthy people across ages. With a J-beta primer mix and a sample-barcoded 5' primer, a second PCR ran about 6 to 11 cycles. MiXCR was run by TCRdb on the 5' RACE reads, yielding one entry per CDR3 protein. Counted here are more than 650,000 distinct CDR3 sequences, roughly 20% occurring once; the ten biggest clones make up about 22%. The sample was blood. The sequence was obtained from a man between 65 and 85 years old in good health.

CDR3 residues: CASSLGRSTEAFF. CDR3 in DNA: TGTGCCAGCAGCCTCGGAAGGAGCACTGAAGCTTTCTTT. The chain couples TRBV14 to TRBJ1-1; D remains ambiguous. This CDR3 has 13 amino acids. CDR1 SGHDN and CDR2 FVKESK come from the germline V gene. With 4 bases removed from V and 4 bases from J, the gap between germline ends came to 10 bases.